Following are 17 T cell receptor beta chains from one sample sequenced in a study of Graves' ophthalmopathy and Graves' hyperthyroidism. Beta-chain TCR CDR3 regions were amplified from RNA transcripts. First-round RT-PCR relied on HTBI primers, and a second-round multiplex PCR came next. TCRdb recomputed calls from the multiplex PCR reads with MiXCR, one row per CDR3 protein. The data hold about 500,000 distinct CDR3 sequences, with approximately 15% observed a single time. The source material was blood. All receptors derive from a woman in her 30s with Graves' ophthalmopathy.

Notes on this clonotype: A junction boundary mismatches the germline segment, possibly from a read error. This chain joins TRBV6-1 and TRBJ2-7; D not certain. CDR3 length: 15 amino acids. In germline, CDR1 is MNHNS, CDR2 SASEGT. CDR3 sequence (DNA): TGTGCCAGCAGTGAAGCGCTTACGGTTTCCTACGATCAGTACTTC. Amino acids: CASSEALTVSYDQYF.

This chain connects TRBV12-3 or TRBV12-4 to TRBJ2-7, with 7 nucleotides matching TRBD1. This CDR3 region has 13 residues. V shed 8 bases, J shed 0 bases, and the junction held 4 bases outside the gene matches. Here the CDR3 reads CASGGQNSYEQYF. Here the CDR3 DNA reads TGTGCCAGCGGGGGACAGAACTCCTACGAGCAGTACTTC.

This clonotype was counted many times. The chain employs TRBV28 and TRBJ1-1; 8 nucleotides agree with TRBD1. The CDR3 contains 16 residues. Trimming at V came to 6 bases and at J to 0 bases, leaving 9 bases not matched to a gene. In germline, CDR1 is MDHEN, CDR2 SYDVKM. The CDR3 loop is CASSRTGIFMNTEAFF. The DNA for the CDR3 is TGTGCCAGCAGCCGGACAGGGATCTTCATGAACACTGAAGCTTTCTTT.

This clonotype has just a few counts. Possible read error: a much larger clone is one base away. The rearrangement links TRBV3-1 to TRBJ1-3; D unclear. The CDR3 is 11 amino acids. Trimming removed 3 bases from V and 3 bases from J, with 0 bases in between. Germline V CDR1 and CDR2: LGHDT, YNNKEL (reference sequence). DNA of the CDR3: TGTGCCAGCAGCCATGGAAACACCATATATTTT. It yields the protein CASSHGNTIYF.

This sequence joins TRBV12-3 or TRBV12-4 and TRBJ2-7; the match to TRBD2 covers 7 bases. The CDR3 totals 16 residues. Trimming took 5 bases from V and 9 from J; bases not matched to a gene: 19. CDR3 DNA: TGTGCCAGCAGTCCACTTCGCGGGAGCGAACCTACAGGGCAGTACTTC. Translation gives CASSPLRGSEPTGQYF.

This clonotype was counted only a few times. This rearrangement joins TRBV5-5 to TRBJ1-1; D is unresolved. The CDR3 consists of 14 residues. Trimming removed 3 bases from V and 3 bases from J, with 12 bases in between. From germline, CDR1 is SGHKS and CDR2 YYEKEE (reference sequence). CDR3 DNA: TGTGCCAGCAGCTCCTTGGTAGTGCACACTGAAGCTTTCTTT. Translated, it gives CASSSLVVHTEAFF.

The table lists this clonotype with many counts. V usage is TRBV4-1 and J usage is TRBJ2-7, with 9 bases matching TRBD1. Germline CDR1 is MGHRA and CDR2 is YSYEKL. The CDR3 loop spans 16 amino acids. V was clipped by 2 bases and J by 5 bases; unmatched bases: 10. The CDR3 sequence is CASSQIWDREEDEQYF. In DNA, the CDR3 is TGCGCCAGCAGCCAAATTTGGGACAGGGAAGAGGACGAGCAGTACTTC.

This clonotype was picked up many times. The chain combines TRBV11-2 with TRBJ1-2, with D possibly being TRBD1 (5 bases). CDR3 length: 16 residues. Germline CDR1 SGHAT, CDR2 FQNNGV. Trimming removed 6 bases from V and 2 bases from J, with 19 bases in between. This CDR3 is CASSSIRRGSNYGYTF. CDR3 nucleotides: TGTGCCAGCAGTTCGATTCGGAGGGGCTCGAACTATGGCTACACCTTC.

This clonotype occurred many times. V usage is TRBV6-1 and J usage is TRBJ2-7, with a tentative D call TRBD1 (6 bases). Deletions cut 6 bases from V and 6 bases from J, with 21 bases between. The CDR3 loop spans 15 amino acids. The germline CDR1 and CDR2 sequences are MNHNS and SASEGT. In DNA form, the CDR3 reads TGTGCCAGCAGGAGGGGACAAGATAGTGGCGGCGAGCAGTACTTC. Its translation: CASRRGQDSGGEQYF.

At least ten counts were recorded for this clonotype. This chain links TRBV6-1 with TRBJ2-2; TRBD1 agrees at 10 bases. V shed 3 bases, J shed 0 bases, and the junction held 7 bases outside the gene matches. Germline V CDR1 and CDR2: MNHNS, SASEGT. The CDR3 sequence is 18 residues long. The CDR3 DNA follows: TGTGCCAGCAGTGAGGTGACAGGGGGCCACCCGAACACCGGGGAGCTGTTTTTT. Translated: CASSEVTGGHPNTGELFF.

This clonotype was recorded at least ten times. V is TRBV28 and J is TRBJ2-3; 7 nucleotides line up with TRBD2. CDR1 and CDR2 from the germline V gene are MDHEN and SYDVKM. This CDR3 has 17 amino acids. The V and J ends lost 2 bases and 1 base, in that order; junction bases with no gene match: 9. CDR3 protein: CASSLGGGGTGTDTQYF. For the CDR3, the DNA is TGTGCCAGCAGTTTAGGGGGGGGAGGGACCGGCACAGATACGCAGTATTTT.

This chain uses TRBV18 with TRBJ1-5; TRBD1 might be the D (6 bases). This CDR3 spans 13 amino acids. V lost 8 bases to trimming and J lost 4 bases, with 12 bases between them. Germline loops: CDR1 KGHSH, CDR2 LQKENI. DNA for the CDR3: TGTGCCAGCCACCGGGACACGAATCAGCCCCAGCATTTT. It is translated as CASHRDTNQPQHF.

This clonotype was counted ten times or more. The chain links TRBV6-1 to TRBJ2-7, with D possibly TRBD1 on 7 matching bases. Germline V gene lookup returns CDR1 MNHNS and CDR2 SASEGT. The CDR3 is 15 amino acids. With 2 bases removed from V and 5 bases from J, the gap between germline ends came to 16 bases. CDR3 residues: CASSEPRGVFHEQYF. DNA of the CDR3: TGTGCCAGCAGTGAACCCAGGGGGGTGTTCCACGAGCAGTACTTC.

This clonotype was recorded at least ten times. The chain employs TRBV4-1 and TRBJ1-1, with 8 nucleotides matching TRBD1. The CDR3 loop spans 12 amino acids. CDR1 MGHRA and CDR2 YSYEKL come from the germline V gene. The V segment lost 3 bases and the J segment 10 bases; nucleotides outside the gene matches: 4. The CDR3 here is CASSHLGQGAFF. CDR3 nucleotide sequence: TGCGCCAGCAGCCACCTAGGACAGGGAGCTTTCTTT.

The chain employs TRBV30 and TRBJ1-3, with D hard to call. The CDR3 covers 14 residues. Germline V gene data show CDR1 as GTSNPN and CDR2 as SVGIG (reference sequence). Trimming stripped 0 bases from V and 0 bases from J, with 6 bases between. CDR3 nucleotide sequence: TGTGCCTGGAGTGTATCATTCTCTGGAAACACCATATATTTT. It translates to CAWSVSFSGNTIYF.

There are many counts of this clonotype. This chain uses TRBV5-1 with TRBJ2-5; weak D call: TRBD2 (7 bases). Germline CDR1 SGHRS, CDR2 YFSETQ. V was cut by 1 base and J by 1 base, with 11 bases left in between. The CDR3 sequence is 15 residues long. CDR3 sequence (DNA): TGCGCCAGCAGCTTGATGGGAGGGGGCCAAGAGACCCAGTACTTC. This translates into CASSLMGGGQETQYF.

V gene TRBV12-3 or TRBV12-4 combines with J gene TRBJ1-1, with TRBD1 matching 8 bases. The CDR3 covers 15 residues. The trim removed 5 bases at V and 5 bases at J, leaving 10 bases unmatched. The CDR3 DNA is TGTGCCAGCAGTCCCCAGGGGGCAAGGAGGACTGAAGCTTTCTTT. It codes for CASSPQGARRTEAFF.